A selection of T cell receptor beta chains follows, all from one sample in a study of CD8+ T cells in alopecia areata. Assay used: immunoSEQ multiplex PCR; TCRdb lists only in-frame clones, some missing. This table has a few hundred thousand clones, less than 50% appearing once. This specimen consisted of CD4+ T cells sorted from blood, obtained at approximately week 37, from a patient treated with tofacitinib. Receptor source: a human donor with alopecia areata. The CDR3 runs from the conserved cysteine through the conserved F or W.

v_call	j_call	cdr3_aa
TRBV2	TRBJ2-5	CASRPTGGEQETQYF
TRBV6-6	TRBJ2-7	CASSFGTEYEQYF
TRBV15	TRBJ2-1	CATSRDLAGGNEQFF
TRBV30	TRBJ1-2	CAWRASTGYTF
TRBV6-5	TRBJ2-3	CASRKTGVDTQYF
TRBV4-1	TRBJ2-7	CASSQDRASAYEQYF
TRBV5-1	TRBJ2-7	CASSQDVYEQYF
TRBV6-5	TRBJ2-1	CASSNRDRGRNEQFF
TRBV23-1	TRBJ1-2	CASRATWGYTF
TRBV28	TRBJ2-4	CASSERGVASDIQYF
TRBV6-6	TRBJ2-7	CASSYSDYEQYF
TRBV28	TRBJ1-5	CASSPGRGRRQPQHF
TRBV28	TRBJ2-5	CASSLPTLLTQYF
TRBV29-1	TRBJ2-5	CSVRISGTSQETQYF
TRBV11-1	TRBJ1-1	CASSFRGALGTEAFF
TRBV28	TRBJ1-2	CASSPGTDYGYTF
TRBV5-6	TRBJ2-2	CASTYYGTSGMTGGELFF
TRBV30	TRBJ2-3	CAWSLGRLPTDTQYF
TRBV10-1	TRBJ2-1	CASSESLRSYNEQFF
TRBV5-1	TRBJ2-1	CASSLVARLAGDNEQFF
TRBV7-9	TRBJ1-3	CASSLGLSGNTIYF
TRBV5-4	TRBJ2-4	CAWSGLAKNIQYF
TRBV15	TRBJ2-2	CATSSLRGERGGELFF
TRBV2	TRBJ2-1	CASKGQGIEQFF
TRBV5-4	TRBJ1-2	CASSLIEPGAGYTF
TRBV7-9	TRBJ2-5	CASSRTGGAGETQYF
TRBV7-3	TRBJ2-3	CASSPGTSLDTQYF
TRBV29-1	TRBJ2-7	CSATRQGTIYEQYF
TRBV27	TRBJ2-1	CASSSYGGAEQFF
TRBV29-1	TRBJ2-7	CSVGGSGVSYEQYF
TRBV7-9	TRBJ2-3	CASSWTGTGMADTQYF
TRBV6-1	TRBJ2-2	CASRRSNTGELFF
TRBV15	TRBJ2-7	CATSRDGTGRDEQYF
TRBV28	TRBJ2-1	CASRTAGTGGYNEQFF
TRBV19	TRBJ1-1	CASRTGGETEAFF
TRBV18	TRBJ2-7	CASSRPTSDEQYF
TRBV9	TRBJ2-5	CASSVAAGERGTQYF
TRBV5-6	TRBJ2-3	CASSTGTGGDTQYF
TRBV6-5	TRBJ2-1	CASRRDSEQFF
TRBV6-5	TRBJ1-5	CASNPGLSNQPQHF
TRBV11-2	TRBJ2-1	CASSLGANNEQFF